This T cell receptor (beta chain) was profiled in a study of T cell responses to AZD1222 COVID-19 vaccine. Study-wide points: When two AZD1222 doses had been given, Spike-specific TCR breadth and depth rose. AZD1222 recipients seropositive at baseline numbered only 5 to 7. Per reports, nearly half of all spike-specific TCRs target regions that are unmutated in variants. Researchers took repertoire samples only after the peak T cell response had come.

A remark on this clone: Its antigen is unknown.

Assay used: immunoSEQ multiplex PCR; TCRdb lists only in-frame clones, some missing. The table has tens of thousands of clones, about three quarters seen once. Trimming pared 0 bases from V and 7 bases from J, leaving 21 bases between. The CDR3 extends over 18 amino acids. The germline CDR1 and CDR2 sequences are SGHAT and FQNNGV. The rearrangement uses TRBV11-2 and TRBJ2-2; D is perhaps TRBD1 (5 bases). The specimen comprised peripheral blood, sampled on day 0 of AZD1222 vaccination. The sequence was obtained from an adult in good health. CDR3 sequence reads: CASSLDQFQGVRHGELFF. DNA of the CDR3: TGTGCCAGCAGCTTAGATCAGTTTCAAGGGGTTCGGCACGGGGAGCTGTTTTTT.